The entry that follows covers one T cell receptor beta chain sequence. This clone appeared a single time. Its antigen remains unidentified. No base-level quality is on record; no much larger clone is a single base apart. This specimen comes from a study of T cell responses to AZD1222 COVID-19 vaccine (dated by TCRdb to the early 2020s). A note on the overall study: TCR sequencing was performed for 230 to 250 trial participants, of whom about 200 were given two doses of AZD1222 and approximately 25 were given two doses of MenACWY control vaccine. Trial participants were enrolled into age subgroups of 18-55, 56-69 and 70-plus years, which contained roughly 140, 27 and 60 TCR-sequenced participants, respectively. The study at large found these results: Conclusions about previously exposed vaccinees are limited, since just six AZD1222 recipients were seropositive for SARS-CoV-2 at baseline. The 56-69-year group was small, and its depth increase did not reach significance, likely because of low power. CD4 TCRs associated with the vaccine covered the entire spike protein, and the dominant responses were in regions 160-218 and 743-854. After two AZD1222 doses, spike-specific TCR breadth and depth were significantly higher than at day 0 and than in MenACWY recipients. Participants were mostly white British and included more females than males, and it was suggested by the authors that clonal diversity may have been underestimated. Epitopes outside the regions mutated in the B.1.351 and B.1.1.7 variants were reportedly recognized by nearly half of the unique spike-specific TCRs. Because no day 14 peak-response samples were available, repertoires were characterized only after the peak T cell response.

From its cysteine to its phenylalanine, the CDR3 spans 14 amino acids. Of all the DNA, just the CDR3 is kept, 42 bases in frame from base 1. The V end gives up 5 bases and the J end 5 bases, leaving 5 bases in the junction not matched to a gene. For CDR1 and CDR2, the germline V gene (reference sequence) lists LNHDA and SQIVND. The CDR3 regions of human TCRbeta chains were analyzed by immunosequencing. Processing in the source paper ran as follows. Repertoire TCRs were checked for matches against a reference library of SARS-CoV-2-specific TCRs that had been generated using the MIRA antigen-specificity platform. Breadth was defined as the fraction of unique TCRs that were SARS-CoV-2-associated, and depth was defined as the fraction of total T cells that were SARS-CoV-2-associated. Using the MIRA data, each spike-specific TCR was assigned both to the spike region to which the TCR was reactive and to a CD4 or CD8 class. Log10-transformed breadth and depth values were compared by one-way ANOVA with Sidak's multiple comparisons tests. What TCRdb holds here is the immuneACCESS table cut down to in-frame rearrangements. Part of the clones is not present; checked against another copy, under half of the missing clones reflect an unresolved V gene, and the others are unexplained. V, J and clone size reflect that table, while D and trimming were determined from the DNA. The sample records 150,000 to 200,000 clones, approximately 90% of which are singletons. The ten largest clones take up approximately 1.1% of the sample.

Per the publication, the time point label means: about 28 days (+/-7) after the second vaccine dose. AZD1222 recipients given second doses at about 4 weeks or at about 12 weeks were pooled, since spike-specific TCR depth and breadth were not found to differ between the two schedules. Vaccinee samples came from UK trials COV001 and COV002, including a single-blind randomized controlled phase 2/3 trial of AZD1222 (ChAdOx1 nCoV-19) in healthy adults. For TCRbeta chain sequencing, PBMC samples from trial participants were taken at day 0 and at day 28 after the second dose. The material sequenced was peripheral blood, taken 28 days after the second AZD1222 dose. This clonotype originated in an adult who received the AZD1222 COVID-19 vaccine. The sequence joins TRBV19 to TRBJ1-5; 8 nucleotides in the junction match TRBD1. The bases read TGTGCCAGTAGTGTTACAGGGGGTGATCAGCCCCAGCATTTT. Its translation reads: CASSVTGGDQPQHF.